The TCR beta chain under discussion was sequenced for a study of T cell responses to AZD1222 COVID-19 vaccine. Clones were sequenced by immunoSEQ multiplex PCR, and TCRdb holds only the in-frame ones, with some missing. Found here are some 110,000 clones, around 92% of them singletons; the top ten hold 4.2%. Study outcomes and limitations: The study reported that nearly half of spike-specific TCRs target unmutated variant regions. Samples come after the peak T cell response, not at day 14. Possibly, clonal diversity was underestimated; donors were largely white British and included more females. Baseline serology detected seropositivity in only six AZD1222 recipients.

Germline V lookup: CDR1 SGHRS, CDR2 YFSETQ. CDR3 length equals 14 residues. The V and J ends lost 6 bases and 4 bases respectively, with 15 bases between them. A word on this clone: Its specificity is not known.

The sequencing here drew on peripheral blood, taken on day 0 of AZD1222 vaccination. This chain uses TRBV5-1 with TRBJ2-3; D perhaps matches TRBD1 (5 bases). This TCR derives from an adult in good health. The CDR3 here is CASKARQYADTQYF. CDR3 nucleotide sequence: TGCGCCAGCAAAGCTCGACAGTACGCAGATACGCAGTATTTT.